The 19 T cell receptor beta chains below come from one sample, sequenced in a study of T cell changes during pregnancy in multiple sclerosis. Method: immunoSEQ multiplex PCR; TCRdb's copy keeps in-frame clones and lacks some. The table lists about 59,000 clones, 92% of them singletons, with about 2.9% in the top ten. The input for sequencing was peripheral blood, taken in the third trimester of pregnancy. These receptors all stem from a female donor in good health, enrolled as a control in a pregnancy study.

To note about this clone: Distinct nucleotide sequences in the sample also encode this CDR3. The chain combines TRBV9 with TRBJ1-1; no clear D. The CDR3 consists of 12 residues. V was cut by 0 bases and J by 5 bases, with 5 bases left in between. Germline CDR1 SGDLS, CDR2 YYNGEE. This chain's CDR3 is CASSVAGTEAFF. The DNA of the CDR3 is TGTGCCAGCAGCGTAGCCGGGACTGAAGCTTTCTTT. The full variable domain, its missing parts supplied by reference TRBV9 and TRBJ1-1, is DSGVTQTPKHLITATGQRVTLRCSPRSGDLSVYWYQQSLDQGLQFLIQYYNGEERAKGNILERFSAQQFPDLHSELNLSSLELGDSALYFCASSVAGTEAFFGQGTRLTVV.

This rearrangement joins TRBV12-5 to TRBJ2-1; TRBD2 agrees at 9 bases. Germline trimming cut 4 bases from V and 2 bases from J; bases unmatched to any gene: 3. The CDR3 has 15 amino acids. Per the germline V gene, CDR1 is LGHNT and CDR2 is FRNRAP. CDR3 coding DNA: TGTGCTAGTGGTTCTAGCGGGAAAACCTACAATGAGCAGTTCTTC. It translates to CASGSSGKTYNEQFF. Together with reference TRBV12-5 and TRBJ2-1, the CDR3 gives the full variable domain: DARVTQTPRHKVTEMGQEVTMRCQPILGHNTVFWYRQTMMQGLELLAYFRNRAPLDDSGMPKDRFSAEMPDATLATLKIQPSEPRDSAVYFCASGSSGKTYNEQFFGPGTRLTVL.

This clone appeared a single time. The V call is TRBV18, the J call TRBJ2-7; TRBD1 matches 7 bases. This CDR3 spans 14 amino acids. Germline CDR1 is KGHSH and CDR2 is LQKENI. V was pared by 0 bases and J by 2 bases, with 1 base of the junction left unmatched. In nucleotides, the CDR3 is TGTGCCAGCTCACCACCGGGACAGCCCTACGAGCAGTACTTC. It codes for CASSPPGQPYEQYF.

This sequence joins TRBV5-1 and TRBJ2-1; possibly TRBD1 for D (5 bases). The ends were cut back, 7 bases at V and 6 bases at J, with 20 bases in the middle. Germline lookup yields CDR1 SGHRS and CDR2 YFSETQ. CDR3 length equals 15 residues. CDR3 loop: CASSKSDSLGNEQFF. CDR3 nucleotide sequence: TGCGCCAGCTCCAAGTCCGACAGCCTGGGCAATGAGCAGTTCTTC.

The chain couples TRBV6-5 to TRBJ1-5; 8 nucleotides line up with TRBD1. CDR1 is MNHEY, CDR2 SVGAGI, per germline. V lost 6 bases, J lost 5 bases, and 6 bases stayed unmatched. The CDR3 contains 14 residues. This chain's CDR3 is CASSPGQGYQPQHF. CDR3 bases: TGTGCCAGCAGCCCCGGACAGGGATATCAGCCCCAGCATTTT.

This chain joins TRBV27 and TRBJ2-1; tentative D call: TRBD1 (6 bases). Germline lookup yields CDR1 MNHEY and CDR2 SMNVEV (reference sequence). V was cut by 7 bases and J by 12 bases, with 28 bases left in between. The CDR3 is 16 residues long. This CDR3 reads CASTSSQGGVIWGQFF. CDR3 nucleotide sequence: TGTGCCAGCACCTCCTCCCAAGGGGGAGTGATTTGGGGGCAGTTCTTC.

This rearrangement joins TRBV4-2 to TRBJ2-5, with 10 bases that match TRBD2. The germline gives CDR1 LGHNA, CDR2 YNFKEQ. The junction had 4 bases not matched to a gene; V was cut back by 4 bases and J by 2 bases. The CDR3 is made up of 15 amino acids. The CDR3 DNA is TGTGCCAGCAGCCCCAGCGGGGGGGTTCAAGAGACCCAGTACTTC. It translates to CASSPSGGVQETQYF.

This chain uses TRBV5-1 with TRBJ2-7; 10 nucleotides agree with TRBD2. Germline CDR1 reads SGHRS; CDR2 reads YFSETQ. This CDR3 spans 19 amino acids. V lost 0 bases to trimming and J lost 0 bases; unmatched junction nucleotides: 12. DNA for the CDR3: TGCGCCAGCAGCTTGGCCGGCAGGGTAGCTAGCGGGAGCTCCTACGAGCAGTACTTC. Translated: CASSLAGRVASGSSYEQYF.

This chain connects TRBV7-9 to TRBJ1-2; D perhaps matches TRBD1 (6 bases). Germline-derived CDR1 and CDR2 are SEHNR and FQNEAQ (reference sequence). V was cut by 0 bases and J by 2 bases, with 13 bases left in between. The CDR3 is 16 residues long. The CDR3 DNA reads as TGTGCCAGCAGCTTAGCCGGCAGGGGAGAAAACTATGGCTACACCTTC. This translates into CASSLAGRGENYGYTF.

This sequence joins TRBV5-1 and TRBJ1-2; D is unresolved. CDR3 length equals 14 residues. Germline loops: CDR1 SGHRS, CDR2 YFSETQ. Trimming took off 0 bases at V and 0 bases at J, with 6 bases between the two ends. For the CDR3, the DNA is TGCGCCAGCAGCTTGGTTAGAGCTAACTATGGCTACACCTTC. Its protein is CASSLVRANYGYTF. Complete variable domain (other parts from reference TRBV5-1 and TRBJ1-2): KAGVTQTPRYLIKTRGQQVTLSCSPISGHRSVSWYQQTPGQGLQFLFEYFSETQRNKGNFPGRFSGRQFSNSRSEMNVSTLELGDSALYLCASSLVRANYGYTFGSGTRLTVV.

This clone was picked up many times. The chain has TRBV4-2 and TRBJ2-1, with 12 positions matching TRBD2. CDR3 size: 16 residues. The V gene end was trimmed by 3 bases and the J gene end by 0 bases; junction bases not matched to a gene: 0. The V gene's germline CDR1 is LGHNA and CDR2 YNFKEQ. The CDR3 sequence is CASSQTSGGSYNEQFF. CDR3 DNA sequence: TGTGCCAGCAGCCAGACTAGCGGGGGCTCCTACAATGAGCAGTTCTTC.

The V gene is TRBV10-3, the J gene TRBJ1-3; TRBD1 agrees at 9 bases. Trimming removed 2 bases from V and 4 bases from J; junction bases left unmatched: 12. Per the germline V gene, CDR1 is ENHRY and CDR2 is SYGVKD. This CDR3 has 18 residues. DNA for the CDR3: TGTGCCATCAGTGAGGGGAACATACAGGGGGCCGCGGGAAACACCATATATTTT. It specifies CAISEGNIQGAAGNTIYF.

V and J are TRBV4-3 and TRBJ2-2, with D maybe TRBD1 (5 bases). Germline V gives CDR1 LGHNA, CDR2 YSLEER. V was trimmed by 0 bases and J by 6 bases, leaving 8 bases between them. CDR3 length: 14 residues. CDR3 amino acids: CASSQDQGAGELFF. The CDR3 region has the DNA TGCGCCAGCAGCCAAGATCAAGGGGCCGGGGAGCTGTTTTTT.

CDR3: CASSSGQGVTEAFF. In nucleotides, the CDR3 is TGTGCCAGCAGCTCCGGACAGGGGGTCACTGAAGCTTTCTTT. The chain combines TRBV7-9 with TRBJ1-1; TRBD1 matches 10 bases. CDR3 size: 14 residues. The germline V gene has CDR1 SEHNR and CDR2 FQNEAQ (reference sequence). With V trimmed by 4 bases and J by 4 bases, 3 bases remained unmatched.

The CDR3 DNA reads as TGCAGCGTTGGCGGGGGGGCCTACGAGCAGTACTTC. This codes for CSVGGGAYEQYF. The chain couples TRBV29-1 to TRBJ2-7, with 9 bases that match TRBD2. The V gene's germline CDR1 is SQVTM and CDR2 ANQGSEA. There are 12 residues in the CDR3. The junction had 0 bases not matched to a gene; V was cut back by 4 bases and J by 2 bases.

The chain recombines TRBV7-8 with TRBJ2-2; D is unclear. Germline values: CDR1 SGHVS, CDR2 FQNEAQ. CDR3 length: 16 residues. Trimming left V 1 base short and J 5 bases short, with 14 bases between. CDR3: CASSLGVTRYTGELFF. The CDR3 bases are TGTGCCAGCAGCTTAGGGGTGACTCGGTATACCGGGGAGCTGTTTTTT.

The chain uses TRBV9 and TRBJ2-1; a weak D match, TRBD1 (6 bases). V lost 4 bases and J lost 0, with 11 bases in between. This CDR3 has 15 amino acids. Per germline, CDR1 SGDLS and CDR2 YYNGEE. CDR3: CASSPGQSSYNEQFF. CDR3 DNA: TGTGCCAGCAGCCCCGGACAGAGCTCCTACAATGAGCAGTTCTTC.

The genes are TRBV30 and TRBJ2-5; 9 nucleotides line up with TRBD2. Looked up from germline, CDR1 is GTSNPN and CDR2 is SVGIG (reference sequence). The CDR3 covers 14 residues. The V gene end was trimmed by 5 bases and the J gene end by 6 bases; junction bases not matched to a gene: 10. CDR3 sequence reads: CAWDPGGGGKTQYF. In DNA form, the CDR3 reads TGTGCCTGGGACCCAGGCGGGGGGGGGAAGACCCAGTACTTC.

This clone was picked up one time. The J gene is TRBJ2-4, the V gene TRBV19; 8 positions match TRBD1. CDR1 and CDR2 (germline): LNHDA, SQIVND (reference sequence). The CDR3 has 19 amino acids. With V trimmed by 5 bases and J by 2 bases, 17 bases remained unmatched. The CDR3 here is CASSARTGLEVLPKNIQYF. In DNA, the CDR3 is TGTGCCAGTAGTGCCCGGACAGGGTTGGAGGTTTTACCCAAAAACATTCAGTACTTC.